The sequence of this T cell receptor beta chain was determined in a study of patients and donors after allogeneic stem cell transplantation. TCRdb reprocessed the RT-PCR reads with MiXCR, giving one entry per CDR3 protein. The table includes over 350,000 distinct CDR3 sequences, roughly 16% detected once. Trimming cost V 2 bases and J 0 bases, with 13 bases left between them. The CDR3 has 16 amino acids. Germline values: CDR1 SGHTA, CDR2 FQGNSA. V is TRBV7-2 and J is TRBJ1-1; D remains ambiguous. The sample taken for sequencing was blood, either unsorted or a sorted T cell fraction (not recorded which). This TCR was sampled from a human donor who was either an allogeneic HSCT recipient or a stem cell or donor lymphocyte infusion donor (not recorded which). It is not recorded whose cells these are; they may come from a transplant donor. The CDR3, as DNA: TGTGCCAGCAGCTTACCTTCAGACATCATGAACACTGAAGCTTTCTTT. Its protein is CASSLPSDIMNTEAFF.